Shown below are 27 T cell receptor beta chains from a single sample sequenced in a study of PD-1 blockade in mismatch repair-deficient tumors. Method: immunoSEQ multiplex PCR; TCRdb's copy keeps in-frame clones and lacks some. The repertoire includes some 120,000 clones, about 88% of them detected once, and 12% sits in the top ten. Material: peripheral blood, obtained 72 weeks after starting pembrolizumab. The receptors originated from an adult with mismatch repair-deficient cancer.

The chain joins TRBV19 to TRBJ2-7; 9 bases match TRBD2. Trimming at V came to 5 bases and at J to 3 bases, leaving 11 bases not matched to a gene. Germline V gene sequence: CDR1 LNHDA, CDR2 SQIVND (reference sequence). The CDR3 is 16 residues long. The CDR3 coding sequence is TGTGCCAGTAGTCCCGCGACTAGCGGACAAATCTACGAGCAGTACTTC. It is translated as CASSPATSGQIYEQYF.

The chain is built from TRBV6-1 and TRBJ2-7, with D unresolved. This CDR3 region has 13 residues. Germline V lookup: CDR1 MNHNS, CDR2 SASEGT. V was cut by 0 bases and J by 7 bases, with 10 bases left in between. The CDR3 nucleotides read TGTGCCAGCAGTGAAGCGGGCCGAGAAGAGCAGTACTTC. It codes for CASSEAGREEQYF.

V is TRBV4-1 and J is TRBJ2-4, with D possibly TRBD1 on 6 matching bases. Trimming stripped 0 bases from V and 0 bases from J, with 15 bases between. Germline V gives CDR1 MGHRA, CDR2 YSYEKL. The CDR3 loop spans 18 amino acids. CDR3 sequence (DNA): TGCGCCAGCAGCCAAGACGGTCGGGGACAAAGAGCCAAAAACATTCAGTACTTC. Protein sequence: CASSQDGRGQRAKNIQYF.

This chain uses TRBV14 with TRBJ2-7, with TRBD1 identical over 9 bases. The CDR3 is 15 residues long. V was pared by 6 bases and J by 4 bases, with 10 bases of the junction left unmatched. CDR1 and CDR2 (germline): SGHDN, FVKESK. The DNA for the CDR3 is TGTGCCAGCAGGAAGGGGCCGGGACAGGGATACGAGCAGTACTTC. This encodes CASRKGPGQGYEQYF.

The chain carries TRBV4-1 and TRBJ2-7; tentatively, D is TRBD2 (5 bases). V lost 0 bases and J 7 bases, leaving 19 bases between the germline ends. CDR1 is MGHRA and CDR2 is YSYEKL in the germline V gene. There are 16 residues in the CDR3. The CDR3 coding sequence is TGCGCCAGCAGCCAAGATTGGGATCAGGCAGCGGAAGAGCAGTACTTC. Its translation is CASSQDWDQAAEEQYF.

This chain connects TRBV4-1 to TRBJ2-7; 9 nucleotides match TRBD1. This CDR3 contains 15 residues. The germline CDR1 and CDR2 sequences are MGHRA and YSYEKL. V lost 4 bases to trimming and J lost 5 bases; unmatched junction nucleotides: 9. CDR3 nucleotide sequence: TGCGCCAGCAGCCTCCGGGACAGGGAATCCCACGAGCAGTACTTC. It specifies CASSLRDRESHEQYF.

This chain joins TRBV30 and TRBJ2-7; TRBD1 is a possible D gene (6 bases). The CDR3 has 15 residues. Trimming pared 3 bases from V and 2 bases from J, leaving 17 bases between. Germline V gene data show CDR1 as GTSNPN and CDR2 as SVGIG (reference sequence). DNA of the CDR3: TGTGCCTGGAGGGGAGACAGGCTACCTCCCTACGAGCAGTACTTC. Encoded protein: CAWRGDRLPPYEQYF.

V usage is TRBV7-2 and J usage is TRBJ2-3; no clear D gene. CDR3 length: 13 amino acids. V was trimmed by 0 bases and J by 3 bases, leaving 4 bases between them. Germline loops: CDR1 SGHTA, CDR2 FQGNSA. DNA for the CDR3: TGTGCCAGCAGCTTAGCCATAACAGATACGCAGTATTTT. It yields the protein CASSLAITDTQYF.

The rearrangement joins TRBV11-2 to TRBJ2-4; either TRBD1 or TRBD2 may supply D (5 bases each). CDR3 length: 17 residues. Between the trimmed V and J ends, which lost 0 bases and 1 base, there was a span of 13 bases. Germline CDR1 SGHAT, CDR2 FQNNGV. The CDR3 loop reads CASSLEGTREAKNIQYF. CDR3 nucleotides: TGTGCCAGCAGCTTAGAAGGGACCAGGGAGGCCAAAAACATTCAGTACTTC.

The chain uses TRBV4-1 and TRBJ2-7; D perhaps matches TRBD1 (5 bases). Looked up from germline, CDR1 is MGHRA and CDR2 is YSYEKL. The CDR3 spans 15 residues. V was shortened by 4 bases and J by 1 base, with 14 bases between the two germline ends. The CDR3 coding sequence is TGCGCCAGCAGCCTGATCCCGACAGATTCCTACGAGCAGTACTTC. It translates to CASSLIPTDSYEQYF.

The chain links TRBV6-5 to TRBJ2-7, with D perhaps matching TRBD1 (6 bases). The CDR3 runs to 13 residues. Germline CDR1 MNHEY, CDR2 SVGAGI. With 6 bases removed from V and 2 bases from J, the gap between germline ends came to 11 bases. CDR3 in DNA: TGTGCCAGCAGCGACGGACAGCCCTACGAGCAGTACTTC. It specifies CASSDGQPYEQYF.

This sequence joins TRBV5-8 and TRBJ2-5, with D possibly matching TRBD2 (5 bases). The CDR3 has 19 amino acids. Germline V lookup: CDR1 SGHTS, CDR2 YDEGEE. Trimming took off 2 bases at V and 5 bases at J, with 28 bases between the two ends. The CDR3 DNA reads TGTGCCAGCAGCTTCCATCAACTAAGTACTAGTCTGTCGCGGGAGACCCAGTACTTC. Translation: CASSFHQLSTSLSRETQYF.

This sequence joins TRBV5-1 and TRBJ2-7; D perhaps matches TRBD1 (5 bases). CDR3 length: 13 amino acids. Trimming removed 0 bases from V and 2 bases from J, with 6 bases in between. The germline V gene has CDR1 SGHRS and CDR2 YFSETQ. The CDR3 DNA reads as TGCGCCAGCAGCTTGGAGACAGCCTACGAGCAGTACTTC. This translates into CASSLETAYEQYF.

The CDR3 spells CASTIQPDSYEQYF. The CDR3 DNA sequence: TGCGCCAGCACGATACAGCCGGATTCCTACGAGCAGTACTTC. The V call is TRBV10-2, the J call TRBJ2-7; D is unclear. CDR3 length: 14 amino acids. Deletions cut 7 bases from V and 1 base from J, with 14 bases between. The germline gives CDR1 WSHSY, CDR2 SAAADI.

The count of this clone is one. This chain connects TRBV4-3 to TRBJ1-2; TRBD1 is a possible D gene (5 bases). Germline V lookup: CDR1 LGHNA, CDR2 YSLEER. CDR3 length equals 16 residues. Between the trimmed V and J ends, which lost 0 bases and 5 bases, there was a span of 16 bases. This chain's CDR3 is CASSQEHGRQGYGYTF. The CDR3 nucleotides are TGCGCCAGCAGCCAAGAACACGGTCGGCAGGGATATGGCTACACCTTC.

CDR3 protein: CASSSSVFDGYTF. CDR3 sequence (DNA): TGTGCCAGCAGTTCCTCGGTTTTCGATGGCTACACCTTC. The chain couples TRBV6-5 to TRBJ1-2, with unresolved D. V lost 4 bases to trimming and J lost 6 bases, with 12 bases between them. Germline CDR1 MNHEY, CDR2 SVGAGI. The CDR3 sequence is 13 residues long.

This chain connects TRBV5-1 to TRBJ2-1, with TRBD2 as a possible D gene (6 bases). V dropped 4 bases and J dropped 2 bases, with 7 bases sitting between them. Looked up from germline, CDR1 is SGHRS and CDR2 is YFSETQ. The CDR3 is made up of 13 amino acids. In DNA, the CDR3 is TGCGCCAGCAGCCCGGGAGCCTACAATGAGCAGTTCTTC. Its protein is CASSPGAYNEQFF.

Only a few counts were recorded for this clone. The V and J genes are TRBV30 and TRBJ2-7; D gene ambiguous. The CDR3 is 13 amino acids. Trimming shortened V by 0 bases and J by 3 bases, and 9 bases separated the two germline ends. The V gene's germline CDR1 is GTSNPN and CDR2 SVGIG (reference sequence). Written as DNA, the CDR3 is TGTGCCTGGAGTGTCCCACCTCACTACGAGCAGTACTTC. This translates into CAWSVPPHYEQYF.

This clone has just a few counts. This chain links TRBV4-1 with TRBJ2-3; D not certain. Germline V CDR1 and CDR2: MGHRA, YSYEKL. V shed 0 bases and J shed 5 bases, with 6 bases lying between them. The CDR3 sequence is 13 residues long. The CDR3 here is CASSQELRDTQYF. The CDR3 DNA reads as TGCGCCAGCAGCCAAGAATTGAGAGATACGCAGTATTTT.

The chain carries TRBV5-1 and TRBJ2-1, with D possibly called TRBD1 or TRBD2 (6 bases each). The ends were cut back, 4 bases at V and 10 bases at J, with 12 bases in the middle. CDR1 and CDR2 from the germline V gene are SGHRS and YFSETQ. The CDR3 covers 12 residues. This CDR3 is CASSIQGGEQFF. The CDR3 region has the DNA TGCGCCAGCAGCATACAGGGAGGCGAGCAGTTCTTC. Supplemented by reference TRBV5-1 and TRBJ2-1, the full variable domain reads KAGVTQTPRYLIKTRGQQVTLSCSPISGHRSVSWYQQTPGQGLQFLFEYFSETQRNKGNFPGRFSGRQFSNSRSEMNVSTLELGDSALYLCASSIQGGEQFFGPGTRLTVL.

The rearrangement links TRBV19 to TRBJ2-5; D might be TRBD1 or TRBD2, each matching 5 bases. The CDR3 has 13 amino acids. Germline CDR1 and CDR2: LNHDA and SQIVND (reference sequence). V dropped 10 bases and J dropped 5 bases, with 17 bases sitting between them. In nucleotides, the CDR3 is TGTGCCAAATACTCGGGGCTTTGGGAGACCCAGTACTTC. As protein: CAKYSGLWETQYF.

The chain combines TRBV4-1 with TRBJ1-1, with D perhaps TRBD1 (6 bases). The CDR3 spans 14 residues. Trimming took 1 base from V and 3 from J, leaving 9 bases between them. The V gene's germline CDR1 is MGHRA and CDR2 YSYEKL. The CDR3 bases are TGCGCCAGCAGCCAAGTACAGGGCGACACTGAAGCTTTCTTT. This sequence encodes CASSQVQGDTEAFF.

This chain joins TRBV27 and TRBJ2-5; no firm D call. This CDR3 is built from 14 residues. Germline V gene sequence: CDR1 MNHEY, CDR2 SMNVEV (reference sequence). V dropped 0 bases and J dropped 10 bases, with 15 bases sitting between them. CDR3 amino acids: CASSLSSASRDQYF. The CDR3 bases are TGTGCCAGCAGTTTATCGTCGGCGTCAAGAGACCAGTACTTC.

This chain uses TRBV27 with TRBJ2-3; D perhaps matches TRBD2 (6 bases). V lost 5 bases and J lost 1, with 22 bases in between. CDR3 size: 18 residues. CDR1 and CDR2 from the germline V gene are MNHEY and SMNVEV (reference sequence). The DNA of the CDR3 is TGTGCCAGCAGTCGTTTAGGCCTTGGCGGGATGGGCACAGATACGCAGTATTTT. It codes for CASSRLGLGGMGTDTQYF.

The rearrangement links TRBV7-9 to TRBJ2-7; 8 bases align to TRBD2. This CDR3 spans 15 amino acids. Trimming took 2 bases from V and 4 from J; bases not matched to a gene: 7. Germline lookup yields CDR1 SEHNR and CDR2 FQNEAQ (reference sequence). In DNA form, the CDR3 reads TGTGCCAGCAGCTTATCCGGGACTAGGGGATACGAGCAGTACTTC. Translated, it gives CASSLSGTRGYEQYF.

Only a few counts were recorded for this clone. The V and J genes are TRBV10-2 and TRBJ2-2; the D gene is possibly TRBD1 (5 bases). The CDR3 runs to 15 residues. Germline V lookup: CDR1 WSHSY, CDR2 SAAADI. Trimming removed 8 bases from V and 3 bases from J, with 16 bases in between. CDR3 sequence: CASRRGEGDTGELFF. CDR3 sequence (DNA): TGCGCCAGCCGCAGAGGAGAAGGGGACACCGGGGAGCTGTTTTTT.

The chain carries TRBV4-3 and TRBJ2-1; TRBD2 agrees at 13 bases. The CDR3 runs to 21 residues. The junction had 22 bases not matched to a gene; V was cut back by 4 bases and J by 7 bases. Germline CDR1 LGHNA, CDR2 YSLEER. CDR3 loop: CASSPQLGQDPGLAGLNEQFF. CDR3 DNA sequence: TGCGCCAGCAGCCCTCAGCTAGGACAGGATCCGGGACTAGCGGGATTAAATGAGCAGTTCTTC.